This TCR beta chain was retrieved from a study of blood T cell repertoires in COVID-19. Study information: The samples span acute and convalescent COVID-19 from the United States, Italy and Spain. Sources were T cells, B-cell-depleted T cells, or PBMCs; the material itself was cDNA or gDNA.

Between the trimmed V and J ends, which lost 7 bases and 4 bases, there was a span of 11 bases. Looked up from germline, CDR1 is SGHTA and CDR2 is FQGNSA. The CDR3 runs 13 residues. Per the authors' pipeline: Reference gene primer amplification gave nucleated cell count estimates. Repertoires were generated with immunoSEQ multiplex PCR, while TCRdb's copy carries only in-frame clones and drops some. The V and J calls and clone size were taken over from that table, and D and trimming were inferred from the DNA. This sample has roughly 130,000 clones, with just over 85% found just once. V is TRBV7-2 and J is TRBJ2-1, with D perhaps matching TRBD1 (6 bases). Sequencing input: peripheral blood. This TCR came from a man aged 35-49 years with acute or convalescent COVID-19. This CDR3 reads CASTKGQYNEQFF. The DNA for the CDR3 is TGTGCCAGCACCAAAGGACAGTACAATGAGCAGTTCTTC.